These T cell receptor beta chains were read from a single sample in a study of blood T cell repertoires in COVID-19. Clones were sequenced by immunoSEQ multiplex PCR, and TCRdb holds only the in-frame ones, with some missing. The data hold under 85,000 clones, with under 85% observed a single time. The sequenced material came from peripheral blood. These receptors came from a human donor in a cohort sampled during active COVID-19. Each CDR3 is given with its conserved first and last residue. The order of the fields is CDR3 protein, CDR3 DNA, J gene, V gene, D gene, CDR3 length, clone size. D genes are given only for firm matches. Expanded clones get a size class; other rows say once, few or many, or leave the size out.

CASRLWAGTGELFF TGCGCCAGTCGTTTATGGGCGGGCACCGGGGAGCTGTTTTTT TRBJ2-2 TRBV5-1 NA 14 NA
CATSPHLAGRNKGGARGQYEQYF TGTGCCACCAGTCCACACTTGGCCGGGCGGAACAAAGGCGGGGCAAGGGGCCAGTACGAGCAGTACTTC TRBJ2-7 TRBV15 NA 23 NA
CASRTGSTDTQYF TGTGCCAGCAGGACAGGGTCCACAGATACGCAGTATTTT TRBJ2-3 TRBV6-5 TRBD1 13 NA
CASSLGRGLETQYF TGCGCCAGCAGCTTGGGGAGGGGGCTTGAGACCCAGTACTTC TRBJ2-5 TRBV5-1 NA 14 NA
CASSFLTSGGAAFTDTQYF TGTGCCAGCAGCTTCCTGACTAGCGGGGGGGCGGCCTTCACAGATACGCAGTATTTT TRBJ2-3 TRBV11-2 TRBD2 19 NA
CASSASGALRSGNTIYF TGTGCCAGCAGCGCTTCAGGGGCCCTCCGCTCTGGAAACACCATATATTTT TRBJ1-3 TRBV25-1 NA 17 NA
CASSRISGANNQPQHF TGTGCCAGCAGCCGTATATCAGGGGCGAACAATCAGCCCCAGCATTTT TRBJ1-5 TRBV28 NA 16 NA
CASSIGNSYNEQFF TGTGCCAGTAGTATAGGAAACAGCTACAATGAGCAGTTCTTC TRBJ2-1 TRBV19 NA 14 NA
CAISESSRGTALSYNSPLHF TGTGCCATCAGTGAGTCATCAAGGGGCACTGCCCTCTCCTATAATTCACCCCTCCACTTT TRBJ1-6 TRBV10-3 NA 20 NA
CASSEGGGTSYEQYF TGTGCCAGCAGTGAAGGGGGCGGGACGTCCTACGAGCAGTACTTC TRBJ2-7 TRBV2 NA 15 NA
CATSREGGDRPYNEQFF TGTGCCACCAGCAGAGAAGGTGGAGACAGGCCTTACAATGAGCAGTTCTTC TRBJ2-1 TRBV15 NA 17 NA
CASSPGTGGNQPQHF TGTGCCAGCTCCCCCGGGACAGGGGGCAATCAGCCCCAGCATTTT TRBJ1-5 TRBV18 TRBD1 15 NA
CASSLGTGGVYEQYF TGCGCCAGCAGCCTCGGGACAGGGGGCGTCTACGAGCAGTACTTC TRBJ2-7 TRBV5-1 TRBD1 15 NA
CASSEWDGGAYEQYF TGTGCCAGCAGTGAATGGGACGGGGGGGCCTACGAGCAGTACTTC TRBJ2-7 TRBV2 TRBD2 15 NA
CASSRGGLRETQYF TGTGCCAGCTCACGGGGGGGGCTAAGGGAGACCCAGTACTTC TRBJ2-5 TRBV11-2 TRBD2 14 NA
CATSSGDNSNQPQHF TGTGCCACCAGCTCAGGGGATAATAGCAATCAGCCCCAGCATTTT TRBJ1-5 TRBV24-1 NA 15 once
CASTPDRGGGSYNSPLHF TGTGCCAGCACCCCTGACCGTGGGGGGGGCTCCTATAATTCACCCCTCCACTTT TRBJ1-6 TRBV28 NA 18 NA
CASTGYSNEQFF TGTGCCAGCACAGGCTACAGCAATGAGCAGTTCTTC TRBJ2-1 TRBV2 NA 12 NA
CSVTDRRSSGANVLTF TGCAGCGTTACCGACAGGCGAAGCTCTGGGGCCAACGTCCTGACTTTC TRBJ2-6 TRBV29-1 NA 16 once
CASFRQGSYEQYF TGCGCCAGCTTCCGACAGGGGTCGTACGAGCAGTACTTC TRBJ2-7 TRBV5-1 TRBD1 13 NA
CASSQGQGLEKLFF TGTGCCAGCAGCCAGGGACAGGGACTAGAAAAACTGTTTTTT TRBJ1-4 TRBV9 TRBD1 14 NA
CASRRQGYNSPLHF TGTGCCAGCAGGCGACAGGGGTATAATTCACCCCTCCACTTT TRBJ1-6 TRBV2 TRBD1 14 NA
CASSLELGRRGGYTF TGCGCCAGCAGCTTGGAGTTGGGGCGAAGGGGTGGCTACACCTTC TRBJ1-2 TRBV5-1 NA 15 NA
CAWSSRGRATGEQYF TGTGCCTGGAGTTCCAGGGGCCGGGCGACGGGGGAGCAGTACTTC TRBJ2-7 TRBV30 NA 15 NA